The 21 T cell receptor beta chains presented below share a single source sample, sequenced in a study of beta chain features in type 1 diabetes. Sequencing targeted expressed TCRB transcripts, as all isolated RNA had been reverse transcribed. Generated by immunoSEQ multiplex PCR, the TCRdb table keeps only in-frame clones and is missing some. The repertoire holds some 200,000 clones, with about a tenth as singletons. The sequencing sample was made of central memory CD4+ T cells from blood. These receptors were obtained from a man aged 18 to 30 in good health.

The rearrangement links TRBV4-3 to TRBJ2-7, with no clear D. The CDR3 covers 13 residues. CDR1 and CDR2 from the germline V gene are LGHNA and YSLEER. The V end was cut by 2 bases, the J end by 4 bases, with 9 bases between. The DNA for the CDR3 is TGCGCCAGCAGCCAAAACCAGGATTACGAGCAGTACTTC. It yields the protein CASSQNQDYEQYF.

This clone was seen ten or more times. The genes are TRBV28 and TRBJ2-4; tentative D call: TRBD1 (6 bases). Trimming took off 5 bases at V and 0 bases at J, with 17 bases between the two ends. The CDR3 is 17 amino acids. Germline CDR1 is MDHEN and CDR2 is SYDVKM. CDR3 amino acids: CASSTGLSSVAKNIQYF. The CDR3 region has the DNA TGTGCCAGCAGTACAGGGCTGTCTTCCGTAGCCAAAAACATTCAGTACTTC.

The sample holds a few counts of this clone. The CDR3: CASRPAGAVGGTQYF. DNA of the CDR3: TGTGCCAGCAGACCGGCAGGGGCCGTGGGTGGTACGCAGTATTTT. The chain couples TRBV7-2 to TRBJ2-3; a weak D match, TRBD1 (6 bases). Germline assignment: CDR1 SGHTA and CDR2 FQGNSA. CDR3 length: 15 amino acids. The V end was cut by 6 bases, the J end by 8 bases, with 21 bases between.

This clone has ten or more counts. The chain is built from TRBV28 and TRBJ2-5, with 8 nucleotides matching TRBD2. This CDR3 spans 16 amino acids. J was trimmed by 3 bases and V by 0 bases; bases with no gene match: 6. Germline assignment: CDR1 MDHEN and CDR2 SYDVKM. The CDR3: CASSLWLTSDKETQYF. CDR3 in DNA: TGTGCCAGCAGTTTATGGCTGACTAGCGATAAAGAGACCCAGTACTTC.

This chain links TRBV7-9 with TRBJ2-7; weak D call: TRBD1 (5 bases). V shed 4 bases and J shed 0 bases, with 13 bases lying between them. Germline V lookup: CDR1 SEHNR, CDR2 FQNEAQ (reference sequence). The CDR3 is 15 residues long. Here the CDR3 reads CASSSPRQSSYEQYF. CDR3 sequence (DNA): TGTGCCAGCAGCTCCCCCCGACAGTCCTCCTACGAGCAGTACTTC.

This clone was observed many times. The chain joins TRBV2 to TRBJ2-7; no firm D call. Trimming pared 5 bases from V and 0 bases from J, leaving 11 bases between. The germline CDR1 and CDR2 sequences are SNHLY and FYNNEI. The CDR3 totals 14 residues. The CDR3 sequence: CASSSQLNSYEQYF. The CDR3 DNA is TGTGCCAGCAGTAGTCAGCTAAACTCCTACGAGCAGTACTTC.

In its sample, this clone was seen a few times. The rearrangement joins TRBV5-1 to TRBJ2-7; D call uncertain. Trimming cost V 1 base and J 2 bases, with 7 bases left between them. The germline CDR1 and CDR2 sequences are SGHRS and YFSETQ. The CDR3 runs to 13 residues. The CDR3 region has the DNA TGCGCCAGCAGCTTGAAGAATGCCTACGAGCAGTACTTC. As protein: CASSLKNAYEQYF.

The V gene is TRBV5-6, the J gene TRBJ1-5, with 7 bases lining up with TRBD1. Trimming cost V 0 bases and J 2 bases; bases outside gene matches: 5. CDR1 and CDR2 (germline): SGHDT, YYEEEE. The CDR3 has 16 residues. CDR3 sequence reads: CASSLGTGQRNQPQHF. The CDR3 region has the DNA TGTGCCAGCAGCTTGGGGACAGGCCAGCGCAATCAGCCCCAGCATTTT.

This clone was observed a few times. CDR3 protein: CASSSGDSRETQYF. In nucleotides, the CDR3 is TGTGCCAGCAGCTCCGGGGATTCTCGAGAGACCCAGTACTTC. The chain has TRBV7-2 and TRBJ2-5; TRBD2 is a possible D gene (5 bases). CDR3 length: 14 residues. Germline V CDR1 and CDR2: SGHTA, FQGNSA. V lost 4 bases, J lost 4 bases, and 13 bases lay in between.

This clone was found a few times. The J gene is TRBJ1-1, the V gene TRBV29-1; unclear D gene. Germline V gene sequence: CDR1 SQVTM, CDR2 ANQGSEA. The CDR3 consists of 11 residues. Trimming cost V 5 bases and J 4 bases, with 8 bases left between them. DNA of the CDR3: TGCAGCGTTATCCAATTCACTGAAGCTTTCTTT. Protein product: CSVIQFTEAFF.

This clone was observed a handful of times. A much larger clone lies one base from this, so it may be a read error. Different DNA sequences within this sample yield the same CDR3. The chain couples TRBV29-1 to TRBJ2-1, with D tentatively TRBD1 (6 bases). The V end lost 7 bases, the J end lost 7 bases, and 20 bases lay between the germline ends. The CDR3 length is 14 residues. From germline, CDR1 is SQVTM and CDR2 ANQGSEA. CDR3 residues: CSGPSPRGGNEQFF. In DNA, the CDR3 is TGCAGCGGCCCAAGCCCCAGGGGTGGGAATGAGCAGTTCTTC.

The chain couples TRBV25-1 to TRBJ2-3; D might be TRBD2 (5 bases). Per the germline V gene, CDR1 is MGHDK and CDR2 is SYGVNS. The length of the CDR3 is 17 residues. With 2 bases removed from V and 5 bases from J, the gap between germline ends came to 20 bases. The CDR3 loop reads CASSEPRLSNSEDTQYF. The CDR3 DNA follows: TGTGCCAGCAGTGAACCTCGACTATCCAATTCTGAAGATACGCAGTATTTT.

Many counts were recorded for this clone. The chain employs TRBV7-2 and TRBJ2-3; a possible D gene is TRBD1 (5 bases). Looked up from germline, CDR1 is SGHTA and CDR2 is FQGNSA. Trimming took off 3 bases at V and 3 bases at J, with 13 bases between the two ends. CDR3 size: 15 residues. CDR3 sequence reads: CASSFLGPGTDTQYF. The CDR3 region has the DNA TGTGCCAGCAGCTTTCTGGGGCCCGGGACAGATACGCAGTATTTT. The complete variable domain, with remaining parts taken from reference TRBV7-2 and TRBJ2-3, reads GAGVSQSPSNKVTEKGKDVELRCDPISGHTALYWYRQSLGQGLEFLIYFQGNSAPDKSGLPSDRFSAERTGGSVSTLTIQRTQQEDSAVYLCASSFLGPGTDTQYFGPGTRLTVL.

The chain combines TRBV5-5 with TRBJ1-1, with D tentatively TRBD1 (6 bases). CDR3 length: 15 amino acids. Germline V gene data show CDR1 as SGHKS and CDR2 as YYEKEE (reference sequence). The V gene lost 3 bases and the J gene lost 0 bases, with 12 bases spanning the gap. CDR3: CASSSWTVVNTEAFF. The CDR3 DNA reads as TGTGCCAGCAGCTCGTGGACAGTAGTGAACACTGAAGCTTTCTTT. Full variable domain (outside the CDR3, taken from reference TRBV5-5 and TRBJ1-1): DAGVTQSPTHLIKTRGQQVTLRCSPISGHKSVSWYQQVLGQGPQFIFQYYEKEERGRGNFPDRFSARQFPNYSSELNVNALLLGDSALYLCASSSWTVVNTEAFFGQGTRLTVV.

The J gene is TRBJ2-3, the V gene TRBV7-2; the D is unclear. The V gene's germline CDR1 is SGHTA and CDR2 FQGNSA. The V end was cut by 3 bases, the J end by 7 bases, with 8 bases between. CDR3 size: 12 residues. DNA for the CDR3: TGTGCCAGCAGCTTTAACAGAAATACGCAGTATTTT. It is translated as CASSFNRNTQYF.

This clone turned up a few times. The J gene is TRBJ2-7, the V gene TRBV6-6; a possible D gene is TRBD1 (6 bases). The V end lost 6 bases, the J end lost 7 bases, and 22 bases lay between the germline ends. The CDR3 contains 15 residues. Per germline, CDR1 MNHNY and CDR2 SVGAGI (reference sequence). Here the CDR3 reads CASRPYHRDSGEQYF. The CDR3 DNA follows: TGTGCCAGCAGGCCTTACCACAGGGATTCGGGTGAGCAGTACTTC.

As to this clone: The junction departs from germline at one end; a sequencing error may be responsible. The chain uses TRBV30 and TRBJ2-7; the match to TRBD1 covers 9 bases. This CDR3 is 12 amino acids long. Germline V gene sequence: CDR1 GTSNPN, CDR2 SVGIG (reference sequence). Here the CDR3 DNA reads TGTGCCTGGAGTGTAGACCGGGACAGGGTCCACTTC. This gives the protein CAWSVDRDRVHF.

The sample holds a few counts of this clone. This chain uses TRBV28 with TRBJ1-5; 8 nucleotides align to TRBD1. Germline V gene sequence: CDR1 MDHEN, CDR2 SYDVKM. The CDR3 has 15 amino acids. J was trimmed by 4 bases and V by 6 bases; bases with no gene match: 8. CDR3: CASRTGQDWNQPQHF. CDR3 bases: TGTGCCAGCAGAACGGGACAGGACTGGAATCAGCCCCAGCATTTT.

This clone was seen more than once but under ten times. The V gene is TRBV19, the J gene TRBJ1-1, with TRBD1 identical over 7 bases. CDR1 and CDR2 from the germline V gene are LNHDA and SQIVND (reference sequence). CDR3 size: 16 residues. V shed 5 bases and J 0 bases; nucleotides not matched to a gene: 9. The CDR3 coding sequence is TGTGCCAGTAGTGTGACTTCGGACAGGATGAACACTGAAGCTTTCTTT. Protein: CASSVTSDRMNTEAFF.

This clone was recorded a few times. The chain links TRBV6-1 to TRBJ2-2, with TRBD1 matching over 8 bases. The CDR3 totals 14 residues. Germline-derived CDR1 and CDR2 are MNHNS and SASEGT. The V segment lost 6 bases and the J segment 4 bases; nucleotides outside the gene matches: 4. Written as DNA, the CDR3 is TGTGCCAGCAGGCTGGACAGGGCCACCGGGGAGCTGTTTTTT. It codes for CASRLDRATGELFF.

As to this clone: A read error may produce the germline difference seen at one junction end. The chain uses TRBV30 and TRBJ2-1; 8 bases align to TRBD2. Germline V lookup: CDR1 GTSNPN, CDR2 SVGIG (reference sequence). CDR3 length: 13 amino acids. CDR3 DNA: TGTGCCGGGAGCGGGAGCAGATACAATGAGCAGTTCTTC. This sequence encodes CAGSGSRYNEQFF. The complete variable domain, with remaining parts taken from reference TRBV30 and TRBJ2-1, reads SQTIHQWPATLVQPVGSPLSLECTVEGTSNPNLYWYRQAAGRGLQLLFYSVGIGQISSEVPQNLSASRPQDRQFILSSKKLLLSDSGFYLCAGSGSRYNEQFFGPGTRLTVL.